The 24 T cell receptor beta chains below all came from one sample that was sequenced in a study of cytomegalovirus exposure and HLA in healthy donors. PCR used 60 Vbeta primers and 13 Jbeta primers. Some clones are missing from TCRdb's copy, which holds only in-frame ones; the method was immunoSEQ multiplex PCR. The profile covers about 67,000 clones, with around 63% appearing a single time and more than 2% taken by the ten largest. Material for sequencing was PBMCs. Source of these receptors: a woman aged 25 to 39 in good health and CMV-seronegative.

J is TRBJ2-1 and V is TRBV2; D gene uncertain. The CDR3 has 15 amino acids. In germline, CDR1 is SNHLY, CDR2 FYNNEI. Trimming shortened V by 6 bases and J by 7 bases, and 19 bases separated the two germline ends. Written as DNA, the CDR3 is TGTGCCAGCAGCTTACTGTTGCCAGGCATTAATGAGCAGTTCTTC. This translates into CASSLLLPGINEQFF.

The chain joins TRBV10-3 to TRBJ2-5; perhaps TRBD1 as D (5 bases). There are 13 residues in the CDR3. Trimming took off 6 bases at V and 1 base at J, with 9 bases between the two ends. Germline assignment: CDR1 ENHRY and CDR2 SYGVKD. The CDR3 loop is CAIRNRFQETQYF. DNA for the CDR3: TGTGCCATCAGGAACAGGTTCCAAGAGACCCAGTACTTC.

The chain employs TRBV2 and TRBJ2-3, with 9 nucleotides matching TRBD1. Per germline, CDR1 SNHLY and CDR2 FYNNEI. The V gene end was trimmed by 7 bases and the J gene end by 4 bases; junction bases not matched to a gene: 6. CDR3 size: 14 residues. CDR3 coding DNA: TGTGCCAGCACCCCGGACAGGGGAGCAGATACGCAGTATTTT. Translating gives CASTPDRGADTQYF.

V usage is TRBV6-5 and J usage is TRBJ1-2, with D maybe TRBD1 (6 bases). The V and J ends lost 5 bases and 5 bases respectively, with 12 bases between them. The CDR3 is made up of 13 amino acids. CDR1 is MNHEY and CDR2 is SVGAGI in the germline V gene. CDR3 bases: TGTGCCAGCAGTGAAGCCAGGGGTTATGGCTACACCTTC. Amino acid sequence: CASSEARGYGYTF.

The chain is built from TRBV5-8 and TRBJ2-5; D not resolved. Germline CDR1 SGHTS, CDR2 YDEGEE. V was shortened by 0 bases and J by 0 bases, with 12 bases between the two germline ends. This CDR3 has 16 amino acids. CDR3 DNA sequence: TGTGCCAGCAGCTTGGGTGGGCAGCTGTACCAAGAGACCCAGTACTTC. It translates to CASSLGGQLYQETQYF.

The chain joins TRBV6-4 to TRBJ1-3; 7 bases map to TRBD1. Per germline, CDR1 MRHNA and CDR2 SNTAGT. The CDR3 runs to 15 residues. V trimming: 5 bases; J trimming: 3 bases; junction bases outside the gene matches: 7. DNA of the CDR3: TGTGCCAGCAGTATCGCAGGGGGTGATGGAAACACCATATATTTT. Amino acid sequence: CASSIAGGDGNTIYF.

The CDR3 protein is CATYPRGHSGNTIYF. The CDR3 coding sequence is TGTGCCACCTATCCGAGGGGACACTCTGGAAACACCATATATTTT. This rearrangement joins TRBV28 to TRBJ1-3; D possibly corresponds to TRBD1 (6 bases). V was trimmed by 10 bases and J by 0 bases, leaving 16 bases between them. The germline V gene has CDR1 MDHEN and CDR2 SYDVKM. This CDR3 spans 15 amino acids.

This clone was observed a handful of times. This chain uses TRBV25-1 with TRBJ1-2, with D unresolved. The germline V and J ends were trimmed by 6 bases and 13 bases, with 15 bases remaining between them. Germline V gene data show CDR1 as MGHDK and CDR2 as SYGVNS. This CDR3 has 11 residues. CDR3 region: CASSHDFTRTF. The CDR3 nucleotides are TGTGCCAGCAGCCACGATTTCACTCGCACCTTC.

The chain carries TRBV6-6 and TRBJ2-7; 8 bases are a match to TRBD2. The V and J ends lost 0 bases and 5 bases, in that order; junction bases with no gene match: 6. CDR1 is MNHNY, CDR2 SVGAGI, per germline (reference sequence). There are 15 residues in the CDR3. CDR3 region: CASSYSNGGAHEQYF. Written as DNA, the CDR3 is TGTGCCAGCAGTTACTCGAACGGGGGGGCCCACGAGCAGTACTTC.

The chain recombines TRBV7-2 with TRBJ1-4, with TRBD1 as a possible D gene (5 bases). The CDR3 runs to 15 residues. Germline V CDR1 and CDR2: SGHTA, FQGNSA. Trimming took off 1 base at V and 8 bases at J, with 14 bases between the two ends. For the CDR3, the DNA is TGTGCCAGCAGCTTAGGACGGCAGGGTTACGAAAAACTGTTTTTT. Translation gives CASSLGRQGYEKLFF.

The V gene is TRBV5-1, the J gene TRBJ1-4; weak D call: TRBD1 (5 bases). Germline assignment: CDR1 SGHRS and CDR2 YFSETQ. There are 13 residues in the CDR3. The V end lost 4 bases, the J end lost 5 bases, and 9 bases lay between the germline ends. The CDR3 loop is CASSPRQNEKLFF. The DNA of the CDR3 is TGCGCCAGCAGCCCGAGACAGAATGAAAAACTGTTTTTT.

V usage is TRBV5-5 and J usage is TRBJ1-2; 7 bases are shared with TRBD1. Germline loops: CDR1 SGHKS, CDR2 YYEKEE (reference sequence). The V gene end was trimmed by 3 bases and the J gene end by 0 bases; junction bases not matched to a gene: 11. The CDR3 extends over 17 amino acids. CDR3 in DNA: TGTGCCAGCAGCTCCAACTTCGCGACAGGGTCTAACTATGGCTACACCTTC. It translates to CASSSNFATGSNYGYTF.

The chain carries TRBV11-2 and TRBJ1-1; tentative D call: TRBD1 (5 bases). Germline V CDR1 and CDR2: SGHAT, FQNNGV. The CDR3 sequence is 15 residues long. With 5 bases removed from V and 4 bases from J, the gap between germline ends came to 17 bases. The DNA for the CDR3 is TGTGCCAGCAGCGCTTCTCGGGGGGGGAGCACTGAAGCTTTCTTT. Protein sequence: CASSASRGGSTEAFF.

The chain is built from TRBV15 and TRBJ2-1, with 10 bases identical to TRBD2. The germline V gene has CDR1 LNHNV and CDR2 YYDKDF (reference sequence). V trimming: 3 bases; J trimming: 7 bases; junction bases outside the gene matches: 9. The CDR3 sequence is 16 residues long. The CDR3 nucleotides read TGTGCCACCAGCAGTCCAGCGGGGGGGATGGGAAATGAGCAGTTCTTC. Protein sequence: CATSSPAGGMGNEQFF.

The rearrangement joins TRBV6-5 to TRBJ2-1; D perhaps matches TRBD1 (5 bases). The V and J ends lost 5 bases and 4 bases respectively, with 9 bases between them. This CDR3 region has 13 residues. Germline V gives CDR1 MNHEY, CDR2 SVGAGI. CDR3 sequence reads: CASSDRGYNEQFF. The CDR3, as DNA: TGTGCCAGCAGTGATAGGGGTTACAATGAGCAGTTCTTC.

The sample holds a few counts of this clone. The chain carries TRBV5-1 and TRBJ1-1; 11 nucleotides match TRBD1. This CDR3 spans 14 amino acids. The germline V gene encodes CDR1 SGHRS and CDR2 YFSETQ. The trim removed 4 bases at V and 3 bases at J, leaving 2 bases unmatched. The CDR3 loop is CASSGQGAHTEAFF. CDR3 coding DNA: TGCGCCAGCAGCGGACAGGGGGCGCACACTGAAGCTTTCTTT.

The V call is TRBV27, the J call TRBJ2-3; the match to TRBD1 covers 8 bases. Germline-derived CDR1 and CDR2 are MNHEY and SMNVEV (reference sequence). The CDR3 has 15 amino acids. V was clipped by 0 bases and J by 1 base; unmatched bases: 0. The CDR3 DNA is TGTGCCAGCAGTTTATCGGGACAGGGCACAGATACGCAGTATTTT. The encoded protein is CASSLSGQGTDTQYF.

The rearrangement uses TRBV18 and TRBJ2-2; D uncertain. V was shortened by 4 bases and J by 10 bases, with 10 bases between the two germline ends. Per the germline V gene, CDR1 is KGHSH and CDR2 is LQKENI. The length of the CDR3 is 12 residues. The CDR3, as DNA: TGTGCCAGCTCACTTAGAGTCGAGGAGCTGTTTTTT. This codes for CASSLRVEELFF. Looking up the rest from reference TRBV18 and TRBJ2-2 gives the full variable domain: NAGVMQNPRHLVRRRGQEARLRCSPMKGHSHVYWYRQLPEEGLKFMVYLQKENIIDESGMPKERFSAEFPKEGPSILRIQQVVRGDSAAYFCASSLRVEELFFGEGSRLTVL.

The chain links TRBV5-4 to TRBJ1-2; D gene ambiguous. CDR1 and CDR2 from the germline V gene are SGHNT and YYREEE (reference sequence). The V gene lost 2 bases and the J gene lost 1 base, with 6 bases spanning the gap. The CDR3 is made up of 13 amino acids. The CDR3: CASSFTDNYGYTF. CDR3 coding DNA: TGTGCCAGCAGCTTTACAGATAACTATGGCTACACCTTC.

Points on this clone: Compared with germline, one end of the junction differs, possibly owing to a read error. V is TRBV10-1 and J is TRBJ2-2; 7 bases are a match to TRBD1. The length of the CDR3 is 17 residues. Germline CDR1 WNHNN, CDR2 SYGVQD (reference sequence). The CDR3: CASSRPWTGGLLRGAVF. The CDR3 nucleotides are TGCGCCAGCAGCAGACCCTGGACAGGTGGGCTCCTCCGGGGAGCTGTTTTT.

This clone was detected a few times. The chain links TRBV19 to TRBJ2-7; 7 positions agree with TRBD1. CDR1 is LNHDA and CDR2 is SQIVND in the germline V gene (reference sequence). Germline trimming cut 3 bases from V and 2 bases from J; bases unmatched to any gene: 10. This CDR3 spans 16 amino acids. CDR3 amino acids: CASSISGRGTAYEQYF. Here the CDR3 DNA reads TGTGCCAGTAGTATTTCGGGGAGAGGGACAGCCTACGAGCAGTACTTC. The variable domain in full, with the rest retrieved from reference TRBV19 and TRBJ2-7, is DGGITQSPKYLFRKEGQNVTLSCEQNLNHDAMYWYRQDPGQGLRLIYYSQIVNDFQKGDIAEGYSVSREKKESFPLTVTSAQKNPTAFYLCASSISGRGTAYEQYFGPGTRLTVT.

This clone was picked up a small number of times. CDR3 DNA sequence: TGTGCCAGCAGAGGTCAGGCCAACTCCTACGAGCAGTACTTC. Translation gives CASRGQANSYEQYF. The V call is TRBV2, the J call TRBJ2-7; no reliable D call. The CDR3 contains 14 residues. Germline V gene data show CDR1 as SNHLY and CDR2 as FYNNEI. V was shortened by 6 bases and J by 0 bases, with 12 bases between the two germline ends.

The chain links TRBV18 to TRBJ2-5, with D maybe TRBD2 (7 bases). The germline V and J ends were trimmed by 6 bases and 5 bases, with 16 bases remaining between them. Per the germline V gene, CDR1 is KGHSH and CDR2 is LQKENI. This CDR3 has 14 residues. CDR3 amino acids: CASSERGARETQYF. DNA for the CDR3: TGTGCCAGCTCCGAACGGGGGGCTCGGGAGACCCAGTACTTC.

This sequence joins TRBV7-9 and TRBJ2-3; the D gene is possibly TRBD2 (6 bases). Germline V gene sequence: CDR1 SEHNR, CDR2 FQNEAQ (reference sequence). Trimming left V 4 bases short and J 3 bases short, with 17 bases between. This CDR3 contains 16 residues. The CDR3 DNA is TGTGCCAGCAGCTCGAGTGGAGGGCTAGGGACAGATACGCAGTATTTT. This codes for CASSSSGGLGTDTQYF.